The 6 T cell receptor beta chains given below trace back to one sample, sequenced in a study of naive and memory T cell subsets. A UMI-containing oligonucleotide was joined by 3' ligation to the TCR cDNA template. Amplification of ligated cDNA took four PCR rounds with SP2 and nested alpha and beta constant primers. TCRdb re-called the 5' RACE reads through MiXCR, storing one row per CDR3 protein. This sample has fewer than 40,000 distinct CDR3 sequences, with over 15% found just once. The receptor set was obtained from a female donor in good health.

This clonotype was picked up many times. The CDR3: CSVPGVSNYGYTF. DNA of the CDR3: TGCAGCGTTCCGGGAGTCTCTAACTATGGCTACACCTTC. V usage is TRBV29-1 and J usage is TRBJ1-2, with no clear D. Germline V gene data show CDR1 as SQVTM and CDR2 as ANQGSEA. The CDR3 is made up of 13 amino acids. With 5 bases removed from V and 0 bases from J, the gap between germline ends came to 10 bases.

This clonotype was seen repeatedly, ten times or more. The chain has TRBV20-1 and TRBJ2-1, with 10 bases that match TRBD2. Germline-derived CDR1 and CDR2 are DFQATT and SNEGSKA (reference sequence). The CDR3 contains 18 residues. J gave up 7 bases and V 1 base, and 16 bases lay outside the gene matches. CDR3 loop: CSARVLSEAGGARNEQFF. The CDR3 region has the DNA TGCAGTGCTAGAGTACTTTCAGAAGCGGGGGGGGCCAGAAATGAGCAGTTCTTC.

This clonotype appeared many times. The chain carries TRBV20-1 and TRBJ2-7; tentative D call: TRBD1 (6 bases). With 1 base removed from V and 4 bases from J, the gap between germline ends came to 8 bases. The CDR3 is made up of 12 amino acids. Germline CDR1 is DFQATT and CDR2 is SNEGSKA (reference sequence). The chain's CDR3 is CSARADSYEQYF. The DNA of the CDR3 is TGCAGTGCTAGAGCGGACAGTTACGAGCAGTACTTC.

On this clonotype: This may be a read error, as it is one base from a much larger clone. The chain is built from TRBV6-7 and TRBJ1-2; D remains unclear. TRBV6-7 is an open reading frame whose function is uncertain. The CDR3 is made up of 16 amino acids. The V gene lost 6 bases and the J gene lost 0 bases, with 17 bases spanning the gap. The CDR3 coding sequence is TGTGCCAGCAGACTCCACCGAGGCCAGCCTAACTATGGCTACACCTTC. Protein product: CASRLHRGQPNYGYTF.

This clonotype was observed many times. The rearrangement uses TRBV12-5 and TRBJ1-1; D is unresolved. The CDR3 totals 15 residues. Trimming removed 0 bases at V and 1 base at J, with 9 bases between. CDR1 is LGHNT, CDR2 FRNRAP, per germline. CDR3 nucleotides: TGTGCTAGTGGTTTGGTACGGACGGGGAACACTGAAGCTTTCTTT. Its translation: CASGLVRTGNTEAFF.

There are many counts of this clonotype. The chain couples TRBV6-5 to TRBJ1-5; D unresolved. The CDR3 has 14 residues. Trimming cost V 5 bases and J 6 bases, with 14 bases left between them. Germline V gene data show CDR1 as MNHEY and CDR2 as SVGAGI. CDR3 nucleotides: TGTGCCAGCAGTACCGTTGGGAAGGGTCAGCCCCAGCATTTT. It translates to CASSTVGKGQPQHF.